In its sample, the clone carrying this T cell receptor beta chain was seen a few times. The sample belongs to a study of T cell repertoires in cytomegalovirus infection. TCRdb passed the reads through MiXCR, listing each CDR3 protein once. The sample carries about 680,000 distinct CDR3 sequences, 24% recorded once. Sequencing was performed on CD8+ T cells from PBMCs. The source is a human donor in good health (CMV status not recorded). Some clones in this sample may be carry-over from other donors' samples.

CDR3 in amino acids: CASSWDLGEEKLFF. The CDR3, as DNA: TGTGCCAGCAGTTGGGACCTCGGCGAAGAAAAACTGTTTTTT. This chain connects TRBV12-3 or TRBV12-4 to TRBJ1-4; possibly TRBD1 for D (5 bases). This CDR3 is 14 amino acids long. Trimming removed 4 bases from V and 8 bases from J, with 14 bases in between.